This T cell receptor (beta chain) was observed in a study of vaccination and CD4 T cells after COVID-19. About the research overall: Post-COVID samples were collected a median approximately 93 days following diagnosis, spanning 35 to 161.

This clonotype was seen a few times. The antigen remains undetermined. The Oncomine TCR Beta short-read assay was what sequenced the DNA obtained from cultured CD4+ T cells. TCRdb called the PCR reads again in MiXCR, with one record for every CDR3 protein. The table has about 13,000 distinct CDR3 sequences, roughly 26% seen once; the top ten hold roughly 32%. The treatment denotes: roughly ten-day PBMC culture with coronavirus spike peptide pools or control peptides (ViraFEST assay). CDR1 is MNHNS and CDR2 is SASEGT in the germline V gene. The CDR3 has 15 residues. Trimming removed 8 bases at V and 2 bases at J, with 19 bases between. The study's findings and limits: Nearly all convalescent vaccine-specific clones, 304 of 307, recognized only SARS-CoV-2 spike.

The TCR comes from a human donor who received a COVID-19 vaccine. This specimen consisted of CD4+ T cells from blood, cultured in vitro, obtained before SARS-CoV-2 vaccination. V gene TRBV6-1 combines with J gene TRBJ2-7; TRBD2 is a possible D gene (6 bases). CDR3 DNA: TGTGCCAGCCAAGGACGGACGCGGGGCCCCTACGAGCAGTACTTC. Protein product: CASQGRTRGPYEQYF.